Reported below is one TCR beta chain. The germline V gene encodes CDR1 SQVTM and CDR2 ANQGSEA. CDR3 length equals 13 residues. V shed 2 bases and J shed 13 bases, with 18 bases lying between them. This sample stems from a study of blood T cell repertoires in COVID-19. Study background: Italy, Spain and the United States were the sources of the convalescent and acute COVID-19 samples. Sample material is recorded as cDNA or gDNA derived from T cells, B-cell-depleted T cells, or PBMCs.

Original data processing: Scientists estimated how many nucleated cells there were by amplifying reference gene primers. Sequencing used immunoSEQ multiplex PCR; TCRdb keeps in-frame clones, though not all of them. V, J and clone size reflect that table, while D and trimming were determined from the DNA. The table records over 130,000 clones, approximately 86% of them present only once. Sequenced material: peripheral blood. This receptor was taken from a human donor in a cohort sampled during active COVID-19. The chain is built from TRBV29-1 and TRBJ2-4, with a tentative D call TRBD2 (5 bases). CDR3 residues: CSVEPLPGVRQYF. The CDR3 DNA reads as TGCAGCGTTGAACCTTTACCCGGGGTGAGACAGTACTTC.